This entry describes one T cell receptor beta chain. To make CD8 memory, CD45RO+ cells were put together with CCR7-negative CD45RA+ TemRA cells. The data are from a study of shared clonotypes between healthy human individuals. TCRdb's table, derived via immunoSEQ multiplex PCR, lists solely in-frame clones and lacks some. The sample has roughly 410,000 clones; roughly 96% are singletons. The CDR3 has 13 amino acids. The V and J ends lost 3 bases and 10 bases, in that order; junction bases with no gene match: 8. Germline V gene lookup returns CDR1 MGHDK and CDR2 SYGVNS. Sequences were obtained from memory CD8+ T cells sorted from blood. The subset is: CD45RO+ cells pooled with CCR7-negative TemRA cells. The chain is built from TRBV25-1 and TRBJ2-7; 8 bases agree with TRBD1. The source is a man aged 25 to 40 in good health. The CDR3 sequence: CASSEPGQARQYF. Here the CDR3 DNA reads TGTGCCAGCAGTGAGCCGGGACAGGCCCGACAGTACTTC.